Below are 18 T cell receptor beta chains sequenced from a single sample in a study of T cell responses to AZD1222 COVID-19 vaccine. The repertoire was sequenced with immunoSEQ multiplex PCR; TCRdb's copy has only in-frame clones and lacks some. In the table there are around 100,000 clones, roughly 90% of which are singletons. The sample in question was peripheral blood, obtained on day 0 of AZD1222 vaccination. The source is an adult in good health.

This sequence joins TRBV27 and TRBJ1-5; 9 bases line up with TRBD1. Germline values: CDR1 MNHEY, CDR2 SMNVEV (reference sequence). The CDR3 sequence is 12 residues long. Trimming removed 8 bases from V and 9 bases from J; junction bases left unmatched: 5. The CDR3 bases are TGTGCCAGCGGACAGGGGTTTTCGCCCCAGCATTTT. Translated: CASGQGFSPQHF.

The chain couples TRBV3-1 (or the pseudogene TRBV3-2) to TRBJ1-2, with a possible D match to TRBD1 (5 bases). Germline loops: CDR1 LGHDT, CDR2 YNNKEL (reference sequence). This CDR3 region has 13 residues. V lost 4 bases and J 7 bases, leaving 13 bases between the germline ends. CDR3 nucleotide sequence: TGTGCCAGCAGCCCGGGGCAGGGTGGTGGCTACACCTTC. Amino acid sequence: CASSPGQGGGYTF.

This chain uses TRBV15 with TRBJ1-2; D perhaps matches TRBD1 (5 bases). Trimming shortened V by 1 base and J by 4 bases, and 13 bases separated the two germline ends. CDR1 is LNHNV and CDR2 is YYDKDF in the germline V gene (reference sequence). The CDR3 extends over 15 amino acids. The CDR3 region has the DNA TGTGCCACCAGCAGAGGTCCAGGGAACTCCTATGGCTACACCTTC. Its translation is CATSRGPGNSYGYTF.

This clone was seen only once. This chain connects TRBV9 to TRBJ2-1, with 8 bases identical to TRBD1. Germline CDR1 and CDR2: SGDLS and YYNGEE. This CDR3 is 16 amino acids long. The V segment lost 1 base and the J segment 9 bases; nucleotides outside the gene matches: 12. CDR3 protein: CASSVTLGQGSVEQFF. Written as DNA, the CDR3 is TGTGCCAGCAGCGTAACCCTAGGACAGGGTTCGGTTGAGCAGTTCTTC.

The V call is TRBV7-3, the J call TRBJ2-3; D remains unclear. The germline V and J ends were trimmed by 4 bases and 0 bases, with 8 bases remaining between them. CDR1 is SGHTA, CDR2 FQGTGA, per germline. The CDR3 length is 14 residues. CDR3 loop: CASSSDSSTDTQYF. CDR3 nucleotides: TGTGCCAGCAGCTCAGACTCTAGCACAGATACGCAGTATTTT.

This chain joins TRBV9 and TRBJ2-1, with TRBD2 as a possible D gene (6 bases). The CDR3 contains 16 residues. Germline V gene sequence: CDR1 SGDLS, CDR2 YYNGEE. V was cut by 4 bases and J by 3 bases, with 17 bases left in between. CDR3 DNA sequence: TGTGCCAGCAGCACCTCCGGGGGACCCTACTACAATGAGCAGTTCTTC. Translating it yields CASSTSGGPYYNEQFF. Complete variable domain (other parts from reference TRBV9 and TRBJ2-1): DSGVTQTPKHLITATGQRVTLRCSPRSGDLSVYWYQQSLDQGLQFLIQYYNGEERAKGNILERFSAQQFPDLHSELNLSSLELGDSALYFCASSTSGGPYYNEQFFGPGTRLTVL.

V and J are TRBV6-2 or TRBV6-3 and TRBJ2-7; no clear D gene. The CDR3 has 13 amino acids. The germline V gene has CDR1 MNHEY and CDR2 SVGEGT. The V end was cut by 5 bases, the J end by 4 bases, with 12 bases between. CDR3 in amino acids: CASSTLAPYEQYF. The CDR3 DNA sequence: TGTGCCAGCAGTACCCTGGCCCCTTACGAGCAGTACTTC.

V usage is TRBV7-8 and J usage is TRBJ2-7; D may be TRBD1 (5 bases). The V and J ends lost 4 bases and 1 base respectively, with 14 bases between them. This CDR3 is built from 15 residues. Per the germline V gene, CDR1 is SGHVS and CDR2 is FQNEAQ. The CDR3 region is CASSSGHGQSYEQYF. The CDR3 region has the DNA TGTGCCAGCAGCTCCGGACACGGCCAATCCTACGAGCAGTACTTC. Combining the CDR3 with reference TRBV7-8 and TRBJ2-7 gives the whole variable domain GAGVSQSPRYKVAKRGQDVALRCDPISGHVSLFWYQQALGQGPEFLTYFQNEAQLDKSGLPSDRFFAERPEGSVSTLKIQRTQQEDSAVYLCASSSGHGQSYEQYFGPGTRLTVT.

The chain joins TRBV6-1 to TRBJ1-1, with D unclear. The V end was cut by 2 bases, the J end by 3 bases, with 10 bases between. This CDR3 contains 14 residues. Germline V gene lookup returns CDR1 MNHNS and CDR2 SASEGT. CDR3 sequence (DNA): TGTGCCAGCAGTGAATTCTGGGCAGACACTGAAGCTTTCTTT. Translated: CASSEFWADTEAFF.

The chain joins TRBV6-2 or TRBV6-3 to TRBJ2-7; D possibly corresponds to TRBD1 (6 bases). Trimming removed 4 bases at V and 4 bases at J, with 14 bases between. CDR1 is MNHEY, CDR2 SVGEGT, per germline. The CDR3 has 14 residues. CDR3 region: CASSWVGGGYEQYF. DNA of the CDR3: TGTGCCAGCAGTTGGGTAGGGGGTGGTTACGAGCAGTACTTC.

The chain employs TRBV29-1 and TRBJ1-1; 7 bases match TRBD1. The V gene's germline CDR1 is SQVTM and CDR2 ANQGSEA. V trimming: 5 bases; J trimming: 2 bases; junction bases outside the gene matches: 5. The CDR3 length is 13 residues. CDR3 region: CSVMGQLNTEAFF. The CDR3 coding sequence is TGCAGCGTTATGGGACAGCTCAACACTGAAGCTTTCTTT.

J is TRBJ2-6 and V is TRBV5-3; the match to TRBD2 covers 10 bases. TRBV5-3 is reported as an ORF; its role is uncertain. The CDR3 consists of 19 residues. Trimming removed 4 bases from V and 1 base from J; junction bases left unmatched: 11. CDR3 protein: CARSHFTLAGLSGANVLTF. Here the CDR3 DNA reads TGTGCCAGAAGCCATTTCACACTAGCGGGGTTGTCTGGGGCCAACGTCCTGACTTTC.

The chain carries TRBV30 and TRBJ1-6, with D tentatively TRBD1 (6 bases). Germline values: CDR1 GTSNPN, CDR2 SVGIG (reference sequence). V lost 5 bases and J lost 2, with 13 bases in between. There are 15 residues in the CDR3. Here the CDR3 DNA reads TGTGCCTGGTTTAGGGGGGCCACCTATAATTCACCCCTCCACTTT. Amino acid sequence: CAWFRGATYNSPLHF.

The rearrangement uses TRBV14 and TRBJ2-6, with 8 positions matching TRBD1. The germline V gene encodes CDR1 SGHDN and CDR2 FVKESK. Germline trimming cut 1 base from V and 0 bases from J; bases unmatched to any gene: 2. This CDR3 has 17 residues. CDR3 loop: CASSQVTGGSGANVLTF. As DNA, the CDR3 is TGTGCCAGCAGCCAAGTTACAGGGGGCTCTGGGGCCAACGTCCTGACTTTC.

The chain couples TRBV28 to TRBJ1-2, with no clear D. The CDR3 spans 13 residues. The V end lost 2 bases, the J end lost 2 bases, and 6 bases lay between the germline ends. Germline loops: CDR1 MDHEN, CDR2 SYDVKM. CDR3 sequence reads: CASSLAQNYGYTF. In nucleotides, the CDR3 is TGTGCCAGCAGTTTAGCCCAGAACTATGGCTACACCTTC.

V usage is TRBV24-1 and J usage is TRBJ2-3, with 7 bases identical to TRBD2. The CDR3 length is 17 residues. V lost 10 bases, J lost 6 bases, and 21 bases stayed unmatched. Germline values: CDR1 KGHDR, CDR2 SFDVKD. CDR3 protein: CATHEGGRDGNADTQYF. Here the CDR3 DNA reads TGTGCCACACATGAGGGCGGGAGAGATGGTAACGCGGATACGCAGTATTTT.

The chain combines TRBV10-3 with TRBJ2-2; 11 bases line up with TRBD2. Germline CDR1 reads ENHRY; CDR2 reads SYGVKD. The CDR3 is 24 residues long. The J segment lost 1 base and the V segment lost 2 bases, leaving 24 bases of the junction unmatched. CDR3 amino acids: CAISEEVPTLLLAGVLGNTGELFF. The CDR3 DNA follows: TGTGCCATCAGTGAGGAAGTCCCCACCCTGCTACTAGCGGGAGTCCTGGGGAACACCGGGGAGCTGTTTTTT.

The chain is built from TRBV30 and TRBJ2-7, with 9 bases aligning to TRBD1. This CDR3 comprises 14 residues. With V trimmed by 4 bases and J by 5 bases, 9 bases remained unmatched. Germline CDR1 is GTSNPN and CDR2 is SVGIG (reference sequence). The CDR3 region is CAWNRGQGGNEQYF. CDR3 nucleotides: TGTGCCTGGAACCGGGGACAGGGAGGGAACGAGCAGTACTTC.